The 18 T cell receptor beta chains reported below all come from one sample, sequenced in a study of blood T cells in healthy people across ages. Then a second PCR, running about 6 to 11 cycles, was carried out with a sample-barcoded 5' primer and a J-beta primer mix. TCRdb itself ran the 5' RACE reads through MiXCR, one entry per CDR3 protein. The sample has about 540,000 distinct CDR3 sequences, 24% seen once; the top ten hold approximately 8.7%. Separately, the same data were catalogued under a study of T cells of mothers and their children.

The sample taken for sequencing was blood. The receptors here all came from a boy aged 10-17 years in good health.

This sequence joins TRBV10-3 and TRBJ2-7, with a possible D match to TRBD1 (6 bases). V lost 8 bases to trimming and J lost 3 bases, with 14 bases between them. Germline CDR1 reads ENHRY; CDR2 reads SYGVKD. The CDR3 totals 13 residues. This CDR3 is CAIGEGQDYEQYF. The CDR3 DNA is TGTGCCATCGGAGAGGGACAAGACTACGAGCAGTACTTC.

In this sample, this clonotype turned up a few times. The chain has TRBV15 and TRBJ2-1; D is perhaps TRBD2 (6 bases). V was shortened by 0 bases and J by 2 bases, with 20 bases between the two germline ends. This CDR3 comprises 19 residues. The germline V gene encodes CDR1 LNHNV and CDR2 YYDKDF (reference sequence). The CDR3 spells CATSRDPPSGLAPYNEQFF. In DNA form, the CDR3 reads TGTGCCACCAGCAGAGATCCCCCATCGGGGCTAGCGCCCTACAATGAGCAGTTCTTC.

V gene TRBV2 combines with J gene TRBJ2-2, with D uncertain. CDR1 is SNHLY and CDR2 is FYNNEI in the germline V gene. The CDR3 is 15 residues long. V was shortened by 2 bases and J by 0 bases, with 7 bases between the two germline ends. CDR3 sequence: CASSERRSNTGELFF. Here the CDR3 DNA reads TGTGCCAGCAGTGAAAGGCGCTCGAACACCGGGGAGCTGTTTTTT.

The chain carries TRBV6-2 or TRBV6-3 and TRBJ2-5, with 9 bases that match TRBD2. The closer fit of TRBJ2-1 to the DNA end suggests the J call may be wrong. From germline, CDR1 is MNHEY and CDR2 SVGEGT. The CDR3 length is 14 residues. The CDR3 bases are TGTGCCACCAAGCTCAGCGGGAGGTTGAATGAGCAGTTCTTC. Its protein product is CATKLSGRLNEQFF.

J is TRBJ1-1 and V is TRBV28; D is possibly TRBD1 (5 bases). There are 13 residues in the CDR3. V lost 6 bases and J 9 bases, leaving 17 bases between the germline ends. Germline loops: CDR1 MDHEN, CDR2 SYDVKM. DNA for the CDR3: TGTGCCAGCAGGGCCGGGACTCCACATAAAGCTTTCTTT. Residues: CASRAGTPHKAFF. Together with reference TRBV28 and TRBJ1-1, the CDR3 gives the full variable domain: DVKVTQSSRYLVKRTGEKVFLECVQDMDHENMFWYRQDPGLGLRLIYFSYDVKMKEKGDIPEGYSVSREKKERFSLILESASTNQTSMYLCASRAGTPHKAFFGQGTRLTVV.

J is TRBJ2-3 and V is TRBV7-3; tentative D call: TRBD1 (6 bases). The V end was cut by 5 bases, the J end by 0 bases, with 12 bases between. The CDR3 runs to 15 residues. Germline V CDR1 and CDR2: SGHTA, FQGTGA. This CDR3 reads CASSPRQASTDTQYF. For the CDR3, the DNA is TGTGCCAGCAGCCCGCGACAGGCTAGCACAGATACGCAGTATTTT. The whole variable domain, remainder taken from reference TRBV7-3 and TRBJ2-3, is GAGVSQTPSNKVTEKGKYVELRCDPISGHTALYWYRQSLGQGPEFLIYFQGTGAADDSGLPNDRFFAVRPEGSVSTLKIQRTERGDSAVYLCASSPRQASTDTQYFGPGTRLTVL.

The CDR3 coding sequence is TGTGCCAGCAGTCTATACCTCAGGGGACAGGGTTTCACAGATACGCAGTATTTT. Protein: CASSLYLRGQGFTDTQYF. The rearrangement links TRBV12-3 or TRBV12-4 to TRBJ2-3; 9 bases match TRBD1. The J segment lost 2 bases and the V segment lost 5 bases, leaving 14 bases of the junction unmatched. The CDR3 totals 18 residues.

The CDR3 protein is CASSDRAGGSTDTQYF. As DNA, the CDR3 is TGTGCCAGCAGCGACCGGGCGGGGGGCAGCACAGATACGCAGTATTTT. This chain links TRBV7-2 with TRBJ2-3, with 8 bases that match TRBD2. Germline V gene sequence: CDR1 SGHTA, CDR2 FQGNSA. J lost 0 bases, V lost 5 bases, and 7 bases had no gene match. The CDR3 spans 16 residues.

This clonotype has only a few counts. V is TRBV7-9 and J is TRBJ2-7; 7 nucleotides align to TRBD1. Losses at the gene ends were 2 bases for V and 0 bases for J; bases not matched to a gene: 10. The CDR3 sequence is 17 residues long. CDR1 and CDR2 (germline): SEHNR, FQNEAQ (reference sequence). In DNA form, the CDR3 reads TGTGCCAGCAGCTTACGGGTGGGACAGCATAGCTCCTACGAGCAGTACTTC. Its protein product is CASSLRVGQHSSYEQYF.

The chain uses TRBV20-1 and TRBJ2-4, with 9 bases fitting TRBD1. Germline V gene data show CDR1 as DFQATT and CDR2 as SNEGSKA (reference sequence). With V trimmed by 4 bases and J by 1 base, 5 bases remained unmatched. The CDR3 is made up of 15 amino acids. The CDR3 region has the DNA TGCAGTGCTAACATACAGGGGGCCGCCAAAAACATTCAGTACTTC. Amino acid sequence: CSANIQGAAKNIQYF.

There are a few counts of this clonotype. The chain couples TRBV20-1 to TRBJ2-5; D is unresolved. This CDR3 region has 10 residues. Germline lookup yields CDR1 DFQATT and CDR2 SNEGSKA (reference sequence). The V and J ends lost 3 bases and 3 bases respectively, with 2 bases between them. CDR3 bases: TGCAGTGCTAGCGAAGAGACCCAGTACTTC. It encodes CSASEETQYF.

V usage is TRBV12-3 or TRBV12-4 and J usage is TRBJ2-2; TRBD1 agrees at 10 bases. V lost 5 bases and J lost 13; bases outside the gene matches: 13. CDR3 size: 15 residues. In DNA, the CDR3 is TGTGCCAGCAGTCCCGGGGGGGACAGGGGAATGTTGCTGTTTTTT. Translated: CASSPGGDRGMLLFF.

This clonotype was seen more than once but under ten times. This chain joins TRBV28 and TRBJ1-6; tentatively, D is TRBD1 (5 bases). Germline values: CDR1 MDHEN, CDR2 SYDVKM. The CDR3 extends over 17 amino acids. The germline V and J ends were trimmed by 3 bases and 9 bases, with 21 bases remaining between them. The CDR3 reads CASSFAWGGSRGSPLHF. CDR3 DNA: TGTGCCAGCAGTTTCGCATGGGGCGGGAGTAGGGGTTCACCCCTCCACTTT. The whole variable domain, remainder taken from reference TRBV28 and TRBJ1-6, is DVKVTQSSRYLVKRTGEKVFLECVQDMDHENMFWYRQDPGLGLRLIYFSYDVKMKEKGDIPEGYSVSREKKERFSLILESASTNQTSMYLCASSFAWGGSRGSPLHFGNGTRLTVT.

V is TRBV5-1 and J is TRBJ2-2, with D possibly being TRBD1 (6 bases). V lost 0 bases, J lost 6 bases, and 12 bases lay in between. The CDR3 sequence is 15 residues long. Per germline, CDR1 SGHRS and CDR2 YFSETQ. In DNA form, the CDR3 reads TGCGCCAGCAGCTTGGTAGGACAGAGACCCGGGGAGCTGTTTTTT. Its translation: CASSLVGQRPGELFF.

This clonotype was observed a few times. This rearrangement joins TRBV7-9 to TRBJ2-7, with unresolved D. V lost 5 bases and J 2 bases, leaving 13 bases between the germline ends. Germline CDR1 reads SEHNR; CDR2 reads FQNEAQ (reference sequence). The CDR3 loop spans 14 amino acids. CDR3: CASSSSVLPYEQYF. For the CDR3, the DNA is TGTGCCAGCAGCAGTTCGGTACTCCCCTACGAGCAGTACTTC.

This clonotype was seen once. The chain combines TRBV29-1 with TRBJ2-6; maybe TRBD2 (6 bases). The CDR3 extends over 17 amino acids. The germline V and J ends were trimmed by 1 base and 0 bases, with 13 bases remaining between them. Germline V CDR1 and CDR2: SQVTM, ANQGSEA. The CDR3 spells CSVEVSGTGSGANVLTF. As DNA, the CDR3 is TGCAGCGTTGAAGTTTCAGGGACTGGCTCTGGGGCCAACGTCCTGACTTTC. Complete variable domain (other parts from reference TRBV29-1 and TRBJ2-6): SAVISQKPSRDICQRGTSLTIQCQVDSQVTMMFWYRQQPGQSLTLIATANQGSEATYESGFVIDKFPISRPNLTFSTLTVSNMSPEDSSIYLCSVEVSGTGSGANVLTFGAGSRLTVL.

This chain connects TRBV7-8 to TRBJ2-7, with D hard to call. The CDR3 runs 15 residues. Trimming took off 3 bases at V and 2 bases at J, with 14 bases between the two ends. CDR1 is SGHVS and CDR2 is FQNEAQ in the germline V gene. CDR3 sequence reads: CASSFIRVRPYEQYF. Here the CDR3 DNA reads TGTGCCAGCAGCTTCATACGGGTTCGACCCTACGAGCAGTACTTC.

The table lists this clonotype with a few counts. The chain joins TRBV19 to TRBJ1-1, with TRBD1 matching 8 bases. Looked up from germline, CDR1 is LNHDA and CDR2 is SQIVND (reference sequence). The CDR3 totals 14 residues. The junction had 4 bases not matched to a gene; V was cut back by 4 bases and J by 3 bases. CDR3 loop: CASSTGGAYTEAFF. In DNA form, the CDR3 reads TGTGCCAGTAGTACAGGGGGCGCCTACACTGAAGCTTTCTTT.